The sequence of this T cell receptor (beta chain) was determined in a study of siplizumab effects on memory and regulatory T cells. Study observations and caveats: Greater diversity than memory cells seemed evident in naive T cells, which also appeared to be major alloresponse contributors.

An approximately 6-day coculture at 37°C was performed with the mixed lymphocyte reaction cells. CFSE tagged responder PBMCs, Violet Dye tagged stimulator PBMCs, and the cells were mixed 1:1. The method was immunoSEQ multiplex PCR; TCRdb's version includes in-frame clones alone and lacks a portion of them. The sample has around 600 clones, 72% seen once. About this clone itself: Its antigen is currently unknown.

Sequencing was performed on CFSE-low (dividing) CD8+ T cells sorted from an allogeneic mixed lymphocyte reaction. The clonotype was recovered from a human donor in good health; the cells came from an allogeneic mixed lymphocyte reaction. Some clones in this sample may be carry-over from other donors' samples.

CDR3 bases: TGTGCCAGTAGTATAGAGATGAGGGGGCGCCTCTACGAGCAGTACTTC. It codes for CASSIEMRGRLYEQYF. J is TRBJ2-7 and V is TRBV19, with 7 bases lining up with TRBD1. This CDR3 contains 16 residues. Looked up from germline, CDR1 is LNHDA and CDR2 is SQIVND (reference sequence). The junction had 8 bases not matched to a gene; V was cut back by 0 bases and J by 3 bases.